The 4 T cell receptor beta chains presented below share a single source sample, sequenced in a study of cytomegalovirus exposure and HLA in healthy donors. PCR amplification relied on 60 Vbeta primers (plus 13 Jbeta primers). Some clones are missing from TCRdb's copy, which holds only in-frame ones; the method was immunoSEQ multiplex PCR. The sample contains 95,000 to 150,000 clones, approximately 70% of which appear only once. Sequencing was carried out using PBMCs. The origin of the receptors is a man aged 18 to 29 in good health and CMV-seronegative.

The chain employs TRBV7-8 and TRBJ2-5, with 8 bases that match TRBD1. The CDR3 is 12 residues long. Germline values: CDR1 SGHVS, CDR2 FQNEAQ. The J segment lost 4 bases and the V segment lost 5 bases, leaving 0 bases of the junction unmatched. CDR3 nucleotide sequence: TGTGCCAGCAGCCAGGGGGCAGAGACCCAGTACTTC. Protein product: CASSQGAETQYF. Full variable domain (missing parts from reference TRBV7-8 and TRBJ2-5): GAGVSQSPRYKVAKRGQDVALRCDPISGHVSLFWYQQALGQGPEFLTYFQNEAQLDKSGLPSDRFFAERPEGSVSTLKIQRTQQEDSAVYLCASSQGAETQYFGPGTRLLVL.

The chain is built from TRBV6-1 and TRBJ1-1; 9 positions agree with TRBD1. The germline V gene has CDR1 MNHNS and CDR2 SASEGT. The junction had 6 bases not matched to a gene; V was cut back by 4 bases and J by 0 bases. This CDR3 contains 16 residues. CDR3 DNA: TGTGCCAGCAGTGTTACCGGGACAGGGATGAACACTGAAGCTTTCTTT. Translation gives CASSVTGTGMNTEAFF.

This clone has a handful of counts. CDR3 region: CSVVDGTNLQYF. The CDR3 coding sequence is TGCAGCGTTGTAGATGGGACAAACCTTCAGTATTTT. The rearrangement links TRBV29-1 to TRBJ2-3; tentative D call: TRBD1 (6 bases). The V gene's germline CDR1 is SQVTM and CDR2 ANQGSEA. The CDR3 runs 12 residues. Trimming removed 4 bases from V and 12 bases from J, with 17 bases in between.

The CDR3 DNA follows: TGTGCCAGCAGCAGCGGCGAACAGGGGAACACTAACTATGGCTACACCTTC. Its protein is CASSSGEQGNTNYGYTF. The V gene is TRBV28, the J gene TRBJ1-2; 7 nucleotides line up with TRBD1. CDR3 length: 17 amino acids. Germline V gene lookup returns CDR1 MDHEN and CDR2 SYDVKM. J gave up 0 bases and V 6 bases, and 13 bases lay outside the gene matches.